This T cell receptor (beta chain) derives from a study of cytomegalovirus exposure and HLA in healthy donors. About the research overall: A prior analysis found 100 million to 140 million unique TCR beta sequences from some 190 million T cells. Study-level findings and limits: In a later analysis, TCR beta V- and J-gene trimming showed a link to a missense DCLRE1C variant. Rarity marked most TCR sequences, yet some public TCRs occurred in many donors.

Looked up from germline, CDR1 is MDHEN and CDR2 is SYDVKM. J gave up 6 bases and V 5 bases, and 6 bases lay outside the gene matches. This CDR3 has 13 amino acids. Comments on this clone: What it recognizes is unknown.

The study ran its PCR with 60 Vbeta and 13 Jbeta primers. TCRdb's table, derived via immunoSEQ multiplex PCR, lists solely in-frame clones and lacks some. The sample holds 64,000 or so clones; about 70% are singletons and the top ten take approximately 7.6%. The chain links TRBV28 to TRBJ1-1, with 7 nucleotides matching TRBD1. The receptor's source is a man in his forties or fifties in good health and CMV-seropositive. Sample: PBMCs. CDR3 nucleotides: TGTGCCAGCAGTAACAGGGGCTTGCCTGAAGCTTTCTTT. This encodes CASSNRGLPEAFF.